This passage covers 15 T cell receptor beta chains from one sample sequenced in a study of cytomegalovirus exposure and HLA in healthy donors. PCR was performed using 60 Vbeta and 13 Jbeta primers. This table comes from immunoSEQ multiplex PCR, and its TCRdb copy is limited to in-frame clones, with some not included. The sample consists of some 150,000 clones, roughly 77% of them appearing once. Sequenced sample: PBMCs. These receptors came from a human donor in good health.

The genes are TRBV5-4 and TRBJ1-1; 10 bases are a match to TRBD1. The J segment lost 4 bases and the V segment lost 9 bases, leaving 12 bases of the junction unmatched. Germline CDR1 is SGHNT and CDR2 is YYREEE (reference sequence). This CDR3 is 15 amino acids long. In DNA form, the CDR3 reads TGTGCCATCACGATGGGACAGGGGAGGACCACTGAAGCTTTCTTT. Its protein product is CAITMGQGRTTEAFF.

The genes are TRBV6-9 and TRBJ1-2; 7 bases align to TRBD1. Trimming removed 5 bases from V and 0 bases from J; junction bases left unmatched: 6. Germline V lookup: CDR1 MNHGY, CDR2 SVAAGI. The CDR3 extends over 15 amino acids. The CDR3 coding sequence is TGTGCCAGCAGTGCCCAGGGGGATGCTAACTATGGCTACACCTTC. It translates to CASSAQGDANYGYTF.

The chain employs TRBV15 and TRBJ2-2; D gene ambiguous. Germline CDR1 reads LNHNV; CDR2 reads YYDKDF (reference sequence). Trimming left V 1 base short and J 7 bases short, with 7 bases between. The CDR3 has 13 residues. The CDR3 DNA follows: TGTGCCACCAGCAGAGTTGTCCTCGGGGAGCTGTTTTTT. Translating it yields CATSRVVLGELFF.

There are a few counts of this clone. The chain's CDR3 is CASSNRVTDPNQPQHF. DNA of the CDR3: TGTGCCAGTAGTAACCGGGTGACTGACCCTAATCAGCCCCAGCATTTT. V gene TRBV19 combines with J gene TRBJ1-5; D not certain. The germline V gene has CDR1 LNHDA and CDR2 SQIVND (reference sequence). V lost 4 bases to trimming and J lost 4 bases, with 17 bases between them. The CDR3 totals 16 residues. Drawing the rest from reference TRBV19 and TRBJ1-5, the complete variable domain is DGGITQSPKYLFRKEGQNVTLSCEQNLNHDAMYWYRQDPGQGLRLIYYSQIVNDFQKGDIAEGYSVSREKKESFPLTVTSAQKNPTAFYLCASSNRVTDPNQPQHFGDGTRLSIL.

The chain employs TRBV15 and TRBJ1-4; a weak D match, TRBD1 (5 bases). The CDR3 consists of 15 residues. Trimming cost V 4 bases and J 1 base, with 10 bases left between them. Germline CDR1 LNHNV, CDR2 YYDKDF (reference sequence). The CDR3 nucleotides are TGTGCCACCAGCACTTTCGACAGAACTAATGAAAAACTGTTTTTT. This translates into CATSTFDRTNEKLFF.

A few counts support this clone. The chain joins TRBV7-2 to TRBJ2-3; 8 bases align to TRBD2. The CDR3 length is 14 residues. Per germline, CDR1 SGHTA and CDR2 FQGNSA. V gave up 5 bases and J gave up 4 bases; unmatched junction bases: 5. The CDR3 DNA reads TGTGCCAGCAGCCCCCAAGCGGGAGCAGATACGCAGTATTTT. Its protein is CASSPQAGADTQYF.

CDR3 protein: CASSSTQGRNGYTF. CDR3 DNA sequence: TGTGCCAGCAGCTCTACACAGGGGCGGAATGGCTACACCTTC. This chain uses TRBV7-6 with TRBJ1-2, with 7 bases fitting TRBD1. Germline CDR1 reads SGHVS; CDR2 reads FNYEAQ. J gave up 6 bases and V 4 bases, and 8 bases lay outside the gene matches. The CDR3 covers 14 residues.

This clone was found once. V and J are TRBV30 and TRBJ2-5, with 8 positions matching TRBD2. Gene TRBJ2-7 matches the end of the DNA better, so the J call may be wrong. The CDR3 consists of 17 residues. Germline V gene lookup returns CDR1 GTSNPN and CDR2 SVGIG (reference sequence). This CDR3 is CAWSGVLLAGRTYEQYF. DNA for the CDR3: TGTGCCTGGAGTGGCGTCCTCTTAGCGGGGAGAACCTACGAGCAGTACTTC.

The J gene is TRBJ2-1, the V gene TRBV7-3; 8 bases line up with TRBD2. The junction had 8 bases not matched to a gene; V was cut back by 3 bases and J by 7 bases. The CDR3 totals 15 residues. Germline lookup yields CDR1 SGHTA and CDR2 FQGTGA. DNA of the CDR3: TGTGCCAGCAGCTTCGGGGGGGTAGGAGTTAATGAGCAGTTCTTC. It encodes CASSFGGVGVNEQFF.

V usage is TRBV30 and J usage is TRBJ2-7, with D possibly matching TRBD1 (5 bases). Per germline, CDR1 GTSNPN and CDR2 SVGIG (reference sequence). The CDR3 has 13 residues. V lost 0 bases, J lost 0 bases, and 6 bases lay in between. The DNA for the CDR3 is TGTGCCTGGAGTGTACAGGACTCCTACGAGCAGTACTTC. It yields the protein CAWSVQDSYEQYF.

Only one count was recorded for this clone. This chain uses TRBV12-1 with TRBJ1-4; TRBD1 is the table's D call, not checked against the DNA. TRBV12-1 is shown as a pseudogene. The CDR3 has 14 residues. The chain's CDR3 is CASSFDRGDEKLFF. The CDR3 DNA follows: TGTGCCAGCAGCTTTGACAGGGGGGATGAAAAACTGTTTTTT.

This chain connects TRBV6-4 to TRBJ2-6, with D possibly being TRBD1 (5 bases). The germline CDR1 and CDR2 sequences are MRHNA and SNTAGT. V lost 6 bases and J lost 1, with 10 bases in between. This CDR3 has 15 amino acids. The CDR3 DNA sequence: TGTGCCAGCAGCGGAAGGGGTTCTGGGGCCAACGTCCTGACTTTC. It yields the protein CASSGRGSGANVLTF.

V gene TRBV2 combines with J gene TRBJ2-2, with D perhaps TRBD1 (6 bases). CDR1 and CDR2 (germline): SNHLY, FYNNEI. The CDR3 has 16 residues. Trimming removed 9 bases from V and 6 bases from J, with 23 bases in between. CDR3 bases: TGTGCCAGACGAACCGACAGGACATTCAGAGCCGGGGAGCTGTTTTTT. This encodes CARRTDRTFRAGELFF.

Notes on this clone: At the DNA level, this CDR3 is encoded by other sequences in the same sample as well. The chain carries TRBV29-1 and TRBJ2-3, with 13 bases identical to TRBD2. This CDR3 has 13 amino acids. V lost 6 bases and J lost 4; bases outside the gene matches: 1. The germline V gene encodes CDR1 SQVTM and CDR2 ANQGSEA. The CDR3 DNA is TGCAGCGTAGGACTAGCGGGGGCAGATACGCAGTATTTT. This encodes CSVGLAGADTQYF.

The chain has TRBV5-1 and TRBJ2-5; 7 positions agree with TRBD1. The ends lost 1 base at V and 2 bases at J; junction bases unmatched: 5. This CDR3 has 15 amino acids. Germline V gene sequence: CDR1 SGHRS, CDR2 YFSETQ. The CDR3 DNA reads TGCGCCAGCAGCTTGAGGTGGGGACAGCAAGAGACCCAGTACTTC. Its translation is CASSLRWGQQETQYF.